This T cell receptor (beta chain) was sequenced in a study of T cell responses to AZD1222 COVID-19 vaccine. Findings and caveats of the study: Most donors were white British and more were female, and clonal diversity was possibly underestimated. Vaccine-associated CD4 TCRs ranged over spike, dominating at 160-218 and 743-854. Nearly half of spike-specific TCRs reportedly target variant regions that are unmutated in the B.1.351 and B.1.1.7 variants. Only 5 to 7 AZD1222 recipients tested seropositive at baseline.

A word on this clone: Its antigen is undetermined.

The CDR3 runs to 13 residues. V lost 5 bases to trimming and J lost 0 bases, with 7 bases between them. Germline V gene sequence: CDR1 MNHNY, CDR2 SVGAGI (reference sequence). The assay was immunoSEQ multiplex PCR, and TCRdb's table has in-frame clones only and misses some. The table lists some 150,000 clones, roughly nine tenths of them singletons, with more than 6.5% in the top ten. The chain combines TRBV6-6 with TRBJ1-1; no firm D call. The TCR originated in an adult who had recovered from COVID-19. The sample here was peripheral blood, taken after recovery from COVID-19. CDR3 DNA sequence: TGTGCCAGCAGTACTCCTGTGAACACTGAAGCTTTCTTT. It yields the protein CASSTPVNTEAFF.